The 21 T cell receptor beta chains given below trace back to one sample, sequenced in a study of technical replicates of blood from a few donors. Repertoires were generated with immunoSEQ multiplex PCR, while TCRdb's copy carries only in-frame clones and drops some. The sample lists 84,000 or so clones; about 94% were seen once. The source material was T cells isolated from PBMCs. The receptors derive from a human donor in good health.

In its sample, this clone was seen once. For the CDR3, the DNA is TGTGCCAGCAGTTACTCGGTGGCTGACTCCTACGAGCAGTACTTC. This sequence encodes CASSYSVADSYEQYF. The V gene is TRBV6-6, the J gene TRBJ2-7, with D uncertain. Germline V lookup: CDR1 MNHNY, CDR2 SVGAGI (reference sequence). The CDR3 has 15 amino acids. The ends were cut back, 0 bases at V and 0 bases at J, with 9 bases in the middle.

The chain couples TRBV6-1 to TRBJ1-1; TRBD1 matches at 8 bases. Per the germline V gene, CDR1 is MNHNS and CDR2 is SASEGT. Trimming at V came to 5 bases and at J to 0 bases, leaving 5 bases not matched to a gene. This CDR3 region has 15 residues. The CDR3 DNA reads TGTGCCAGCAGTTTCCGACAGGGGATGAACACTGAAGCTTTCTTT. It translates to CASSFRQGMNTEAFF.

This clone was detected a few times. V usage is TRBV2 and J usage is TRBJ1-2; TRBD1 agrees at 7 bases. Germline V gene sequence: CDR1 SNHLY, CDR2 FYNNEI. V gave up 1 base and J gave up 7 bases; unmatched junction bases: 12. This CDR3 spans 16 amino acids. The CDR3 is CASSEGKGGGWGGYTF. CDR3 nucleotides: TGTGCCAGCAGTGAAGGAAAAGGGGGCGGTTGGGGTGGCTACACCTTC. Full variable domain (remainder filled in from reference TRBV2 and TRBJ1-2): EPEVTQTPSHQVTQMGQEVILRCVPISNHLYFYWYRQILGQKVEFLVSFYNNEISEKSEIFDDQFSVERPDGSNFTLKIRSTKLEDSAMYFCASSEGKGGGWGGYTFGSGTRLTVV.

The CDR3 DNA is TGTGCCATCAGTCAGACAGACGCGCAGTTCTTC. It yields the protein CAISQTDAQFF. This chain links TRBV10-3 with TRBJ2-1, with a weak D call TRBD1 (5 bases). Germline assignment: CDR1 ENHRY and CDR2 SYGVKD. This CDR3 region has 11 residues. Trimming pared 5 bases from V and 12 bases from J, leaving 11 bases between.

V gene TRBV5-3 combines with J gene TRBJ1-5; 8 bases match TRBD1. TRBV5-3 is labeled an ORF, and its function is uncertain. The CDR3 totals 20 residues. V lost 0 bases and J lost 0; bases outside the gene matches: 14. The CDR3 loop is CARSLEHDRGAQYSNQPQHF. The CDR3 DNA follows: TGTGCCAGAAGCTTGGAACACGACAGGGGCGCCCAATATAGCAATCAGCCCCAGCATTTT.

This rearrangement joins TRBV7-6 to TRBJ2-1; TRBD2 matches at 9 bases. With V trimmed by 5 bases and J by 9 bases, 11 bases remained unmatched. The CDR3 spans 15 residues. Germline-derived CDR1 and CDR2 are SGHVS and FNYEAQ. CDR3 sequence: CASSLGLASNGEQFF. The CDR3, as DNA: TGTGCCAGCAGCCTTGGACTAGCGAGTAACGGTGAGCAGTTCTTC.

The chain recombines TRBV21-1 with TRBJ1-5. TRBV21-1 is a known pseudogene. The CDR3 runs to 15 residues. As DNA, the CDR3 is TGTGCCAGCAGCAAAGTGGGGAGGGAGTGGCAGCCCCAGCATTTT. Amino acids: CASSKVGREWQPQHF.

This clone has only one observation. The chain couples TRBV7-6 to TRBJ1-3; D is perhaps TRBD1 (5 bases). The ends were cut back, 1 base at V and 0 bases at J, with 10 bases in the middle. Germline V CDR1 and CDR2: SGHVS, FNYEAQ. The CDR3 is 16 residues long. CDR3 DNA sequence: TGTGCCAGCAGCTTAGTACAGGCCTTCTCTGGAAACACCATATATTTT. The encoded protein is CASSLVQAFSGNTIYF. The full variable domain, completed using reference TRBV7-6 and TRBJ1-3, is GAGVSQSPRYKVTKRGQDVALRCDPISGHVSLYWYRQALGQGPEFLTYFNYEAQQDKSGLPNDRFSAERPEGSISTLTIQRTEQRDSAMYRCASSLVQAFSGNTIYFGEGSWLTVV.

The CDR3 sequence: CASSIGVTREQYF. CDR3 nucleotides: TGTGCCAGCAGTATAGGGGTTACGAGGGAGCAGTACTTC. This chain joins TRBV6-5 and TRBJ2-7, with a weak D call TRBD1 (5 bases). The CDR3 consists of 13 residues. The V gene's germline CDR1 is MNHEY and CDR2 SVGAGI. Deletions cut 5 bases from V and 7 bases from J, with 15 bases between.

This clone was counted only a few times. This chain joins TRBV6-5 and TRBJ1-1; D perhaps matches TRBD1 (5 bases). Trimming stripped 6 bases from V and 3 bases from J, with 14 bases between. The CDR3 contains 14 residues. Germline assignment: CDR1 MNHEY and CDR2 SVGAGI. The CDR3 DNA follows: TGTGCCAGCAGGGTCGGGACTGCAGACACTGAAGCTTTCTTT. This sequence encodes CASRVGTADTEAFF.

The chain employs TRBV28 and TRBJ2-7; unclear D gene. Germline CDR1 MDHEN, CDR2 SYDVKM. The V and J ends lost 9 bases and 6 bases respectively, with 24 bases between them. CDR3 size: 15 residues. The CDR3 reads CASLPLGQVGSEQYF. Here the CDR3 DNA reads TGTGCCAGTCTCCCCCTGGGTCAAGTCGGGTCCGAGCAGTACTTC.

The chain joins TRBV4-1 to TRBJ1-1; TRBD1 might be the D (6 bases). CDR1 is MGHRA, CDR2 YSYEKL, per germline. The V gene lost 4 bases and the J gene lost 2 bases, with 14 bases spanning the gap. The CDR3 consists of 15 residues. CDR3 DNA sequence: TGCGCCAGCAGCCCCCCGGGACAAGTAAACACTGAAGCTTTCTTT. Translating it yields CASSPPGQVNTEAFF.

This clone was seen only a few times. The chain employs TRBV18 and TRBJ1-1; 9 nucleotides match TRBD1. There are 14 residues in the CDR3. Germline V gene lookup returns CDR1 KGHSH and CDR2 LQKENI. V lost 9 bases to trimming and J lost 4 bases; unmatched junction nucleotides: 9. CDR3 sequence (DNA): TGTGCCAGTTCGTGGGACAGGGTAGCCACTGAAGCTTTCTTT. Its protein product is CASSWDRVATEAFF.

V is TRBV11-2 and J is TRBJ1-4; D is ambiguous. The germline V gene encodes CDR1 SGHAT and CDR2 FQNNGV. V dropped 1 base and J dropped 5 bases, with 8 bases sitting between them. This CDR3 has 14 amino acids. This chain's CDR3 is CASSLVVGNEKLFF. The CDR3 DNA reads TGTGCCAGCAGCTTAGTGGTCGGGAATGAAAAACTGTTTTTT.

The chain carries TRBV21-1 and TRBJ2-2; TRBD2, the D gene given by the table, was not confirmed from the DNA. TRBV21-1 is annotated as a pseudogene. This CDR3 is built from 19 residues. Here the CDR3 DNA reads TGTGCCAGCAGCAAAGCAAGGAGGGTTGGCAGGGCAAACACCGGGGAGCTGTTTTTT. Its translation is CASSKARRVGRANTGELFF.

V gene TRBV6-5 combines with J gene TRBJ2-7; D is possibly TRBD1 (6 bases). V dropped 0 bases and J dropped 9 bases, with 21 bases sitting between them. Germline V gene sequence: CDR1 MNHEY, CDR2 SVGAGI. The CDR3 totals 16 residues. CDR3 coding DNA: TGTGCCAGCAGTTACTCGACAACAGGGTTGGGTAACGGGCAGTACTTC. Amino acid sequence: CASSYSTTGLGNGQYF.

The V and J genes are TRBV4-1 and TRBJ2-1; 12 bases line up with TRBD2. Germline CDR1 MGHRA, CDR2 YSYEKL. The length of the CDR3 is 22 residues. J lost 1 base, V lost 4 bases, and 20 bases had no gene match. The CDR3: CASSPVGGRLAGARRSYNEQFF. In nucleotides, the CDR3 is TGCGCCAGCAGCCCAGTAGGGGGCCGACTAGCGGGAGCCCGACGATCCTACAATGAGCAGTTCTTC.

The rearrangement joins TRBV4-1 to TRBJ1-5; D gene uncertain. This CDR3 region has 17 residues. Between the trimmed V and J ends, which lost 1 base and 0 bases, there was a span of 13 bases. CDR1 is MGHRA and CDR2 is YSYEKL in the germline V gene. The CDR3 bases are TGCGCCAGCAGCCAAGCTTCCCCACTTAATAGCAATCAGCCCCAGCATTTT. It codes for CASSQASPLNSNQPQHF.

This chain uses TRBV28 with TRBJ2-7, with D hard to call. Germline lookup yields CDR1 MDHEN and CDR2 SYDVKM. There are 13 residues in the CDR3. Trimming took 2 bases from V and 2 from J, leaving 7 bases between them. In nucleotides, the CDR3 is TGTGCCAGCAGTTTAATTCGGGCCTACGAGCAGTACTTC. Amino acid sequence: CASSLIRAYEQYF.

This chain links TRBV6-5 with TRBJ1-2, with 11 positions matching TRBD1. The V gene end was trimmed by 0 bases and the J gene end by 8 bases; junction bases not matched to a gene: 5. The germline V gene encodes CDR1 MNHEY and CDR2 SVGAGI. The CDR3 is 15 amino acids. The CDR3, as DNA: TGTGCCAGCAGTTACTCGTGGACAGGGGGCTCCGGCTACACCTTC. Translating it yields CASSYSWTGGSGYTF.

This chain joins TRBV10-1 and TRBJ1-1, with D unclear. The germline gives CDR1 WNHNN, CDR2 SYGVQD (reference sequence). Trimming removed 4 bases at V and 3 bases at J, with 6 bases between. The CDR3 has 12 residues. CDR3 nucleotide sequence: TGCGCCAGCAGTGGGGCCGACACTGAAGCTTTCTTT. Protein sequence: CASSGADTEAFF.